This T cell receptor (beta chain) was captured by sequencing in a study of shared clonotypes between healthy human individuals. For the study at large: Researchers assigned three CD4 naive, three CD4 memory, two CD8 naive and one CD8 memory plate to each donor. Study-wide results and caveats: Generation probability values for non-shared clonotypes were lower than those for clonotypes shared by all four donors. Only blood was sampled; tissue repertoires likely differ.

Repertoires were generated with immunoSEQ multiplex PCR, while TCRdb's copy carries only in-frame clones and drops some. This sample yields 1.5 million to 1.9 million clones, of which under 99% are seen a single time; around 0.47% belongs to the top ten. Concerning this clone: As yet, its antigen is unknown.

The V gene's germline CDR1 is SGHRS and CDR2 YFSETQ. V lost 0 bases to trimming and J lost 6 bases; unmatched junction nucleotides: 9. CDR3 length: 17 amino acids. This clonotype originated in a man in his thirties or forties in good health. The chain links TRBV5-1 to TRBJ2-2; 9 bases agree with TRBD1. Sample: naive CD4+ T cells sorted from blood. The subset is: CD45RA+ positively selected. The CDR3: CASSLAPGQGIAGELFF. CDR3 in DNA: TGCGCCAGCAGCTTGGCTCCCGGACAGGGGATAGCCGGGGAGCTGTTTTTT.